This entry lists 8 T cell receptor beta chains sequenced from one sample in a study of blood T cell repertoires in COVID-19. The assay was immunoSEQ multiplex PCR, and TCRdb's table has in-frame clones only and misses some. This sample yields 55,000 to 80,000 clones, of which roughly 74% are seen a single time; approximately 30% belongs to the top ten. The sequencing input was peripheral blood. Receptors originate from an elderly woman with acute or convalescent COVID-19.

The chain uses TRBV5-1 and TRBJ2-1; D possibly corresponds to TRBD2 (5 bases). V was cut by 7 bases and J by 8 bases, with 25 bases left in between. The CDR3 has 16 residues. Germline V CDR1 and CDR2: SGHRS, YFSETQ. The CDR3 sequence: CASRPEAFGVKDEQFF. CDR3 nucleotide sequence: TGCGCCAGCCGCCCGGAGGCTTTCGGAGTGAAGGATGAGCAGTTCTTC.

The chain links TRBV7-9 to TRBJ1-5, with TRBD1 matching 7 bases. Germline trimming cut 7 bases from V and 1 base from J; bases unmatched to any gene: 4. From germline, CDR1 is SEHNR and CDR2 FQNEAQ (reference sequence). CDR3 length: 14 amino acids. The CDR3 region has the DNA TGTGCCAGCACCACACAGGGGAGCAATCAGCCCCAGCATTTT. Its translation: CASTTQGSNQPQHF.

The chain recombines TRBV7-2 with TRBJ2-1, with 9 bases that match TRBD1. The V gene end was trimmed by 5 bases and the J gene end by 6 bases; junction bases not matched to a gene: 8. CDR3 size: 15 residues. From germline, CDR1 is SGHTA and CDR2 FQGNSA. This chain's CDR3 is CASSLRDRAGNEQFF. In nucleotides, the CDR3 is TGTGCCAGCAGCCTCCGGGACAGGGCAGGCAATGAGCAGTTCTTC.

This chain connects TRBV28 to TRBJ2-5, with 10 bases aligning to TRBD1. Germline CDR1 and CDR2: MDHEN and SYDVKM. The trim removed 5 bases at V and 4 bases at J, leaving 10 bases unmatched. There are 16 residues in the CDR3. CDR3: CASSTSRTGGLETQYF. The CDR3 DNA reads TGTGCCAGCAGTACCTCGCGGACAGGGGGACTAGAGACCCAGTACTTC.

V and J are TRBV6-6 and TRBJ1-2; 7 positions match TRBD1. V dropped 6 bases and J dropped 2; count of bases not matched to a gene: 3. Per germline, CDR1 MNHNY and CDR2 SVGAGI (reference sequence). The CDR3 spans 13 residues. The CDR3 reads CASRGDSNYGYTF. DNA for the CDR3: TGTGCCAGCAGAGGGGACAGCAACTATGGCTACACCTTC.

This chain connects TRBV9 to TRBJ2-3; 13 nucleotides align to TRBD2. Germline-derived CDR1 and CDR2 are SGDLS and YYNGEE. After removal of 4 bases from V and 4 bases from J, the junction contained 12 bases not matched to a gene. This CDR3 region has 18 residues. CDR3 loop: CASSPKPGLAGVADTQYF. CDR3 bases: TGTGCCAGCAGCCCCAAACCTGGACTAGCGGGAGTAGCAGATACGCAGTATTTT.

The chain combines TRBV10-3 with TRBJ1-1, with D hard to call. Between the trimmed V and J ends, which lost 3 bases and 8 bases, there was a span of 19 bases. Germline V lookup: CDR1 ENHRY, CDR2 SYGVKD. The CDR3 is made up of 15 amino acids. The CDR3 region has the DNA TGTGCCATCAGTGAATCCCCTTCCTGGGCAGAAGAAGCTTTCTTT. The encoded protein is CAISESPSWAEEAFF.

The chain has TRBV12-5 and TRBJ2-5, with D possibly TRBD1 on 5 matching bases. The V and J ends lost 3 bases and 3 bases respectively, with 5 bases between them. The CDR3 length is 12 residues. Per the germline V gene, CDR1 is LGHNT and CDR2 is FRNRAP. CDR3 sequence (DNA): TGTGCTAGTGGTTTCAGGGAAGAGACCCAGTACTTC. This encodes CASGFREETQYF. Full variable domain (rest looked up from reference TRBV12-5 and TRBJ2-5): DARVTQTPRHKVTEMGQEVTMRCQPILGHNTVFWYRQTMMQGLELLAYFRNRAPLDDSGMPKDRFSAEMPDATLATLKIQPSEPRDSAVYFCASGFREETQYFGPGTRLLVL.